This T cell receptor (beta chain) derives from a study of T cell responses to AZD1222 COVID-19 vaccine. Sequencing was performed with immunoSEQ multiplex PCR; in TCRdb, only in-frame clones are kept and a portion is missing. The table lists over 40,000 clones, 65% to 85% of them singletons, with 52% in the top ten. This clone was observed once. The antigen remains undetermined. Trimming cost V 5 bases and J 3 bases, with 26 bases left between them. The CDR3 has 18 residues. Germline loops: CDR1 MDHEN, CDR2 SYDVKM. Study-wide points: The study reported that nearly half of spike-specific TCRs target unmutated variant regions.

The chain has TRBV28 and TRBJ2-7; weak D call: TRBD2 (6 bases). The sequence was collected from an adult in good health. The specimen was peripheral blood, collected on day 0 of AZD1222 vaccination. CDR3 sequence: CASSDRIGTLRQYYEQYF. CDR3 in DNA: TGTGCCAGCAGTGATAGGATAGGGACTTTGCGACAATACTACGAGCAGTACTTC. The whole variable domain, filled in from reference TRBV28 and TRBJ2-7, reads DVKVTQSSRYLVKRTGEKVFLECVQDMDHENMFWYRQDPGLGLRLIYFSYDVKMKEKGDIPEGYSVSREKKERFSLILESASTNQTSMYLCASSDRIGTLRQYYEQYFGPGTRLTVT.